This is a list of T cell receptor beta chains from one sample in a study of cytomegalovirus exposure and HLA in healthy donors. Clones were read by immunoSEQ multiplex PCR, and TCRdb kept only the in-frame ones, dropping some. The sample consists of 85,000 to 130,000 clones, roughly four fifths of them appearing once. Sequencing was carried out using PBMCs. The receptor set was obtained from a male donor in good health and CMV-seropositive. Both conserved end residues are part of each CDR3. D genes are given only for firm matches. Rows may omit the clone size; those that give it use once, few, many or a size class.

V	D	J	size	CDR3	DNA
TRBV28	-	TRBJ2-7	-	CASSSTGQGIEQYF	TGTGCCAGCAGTTCAACGGGGCAGGGGATCGAGCAGTACTTC
TRBV6-6	TRBD2	TRBJ2-5	-	CASSYGGEGETQYF	TGTGCCAGCAGCTACGGGGGGGAGGGAGAGACCCAGTACTTC
TRBV7-2	-	TRBJ2-2	-	CASSPTTGAGELFF	TGTGCCAGCAGCCCCACAACGGGAGCCGGGGAGCTGTTTTTT
TRBV7-9	-	TRBJ2-3	-	CASSFLQGRTDTQYF	TGTGCCAGCAGCTTTCTACAGGGTCGCACAGATACGCAGTATTTT
TRBV29-1	TRBD1	TRBJ2-1	-	CSVRNRGSYNEQFF	TGCAGCGTCCGAAACAGGGGTAGCTACAATGAGCAGTTCTTC
TRBV28	-	TRBJ1-2	-	CASSFQGYGYTF	TGTGCCAGCAGTTTCCAGGGCTATGGCTACACCTTC
TRBV9	-	TRBJ2-2	-	CASSVAGTNLAGELFF	TGTGCCAGCAGCGTAGCCGGGACAAATTTGGCCGGGGAGCTGTTTTTT
TRBV6-6	-	TRBJ2-7	-	CASREAQSSYEQYF	TGTGCCAGCAGGGAGGCCCAGAGCTCCTACGAGCAGTACTTC
TRBV6-6	-	TRBJ1-1	-	CASSYGDRNTEAFF	TGTGCCAGCAGTTACGGAGACAGGAACACTGAAGCTTTCTTT
TRBV11-3	TRBD2	TRBJ2-5	-	CASSLGRSGLGGETQYF	TGTGCCAGCAGCTTGGGAAGATCGGGACTAGGAGGAGAGACCCAGTACTTC
TRBV6-1	-	TRBJ1-5	few	CASSEARGNQPQHF	TGTGCCAGCAGTGAAGCACGCGGGAATCAGCCCCAGCATTTT
TRBV28	TRBD1	TRBJ1-5	-	CASSPNRGVEPQNF	TGTGCCAGCAGTCCGAACAGGGGAGTGGAGCCCCAGAATTTT
TRBV27	TRBD2	TRBJ2-2	-	CASSLKSGSNVGELFF	TGTGCCAGCAGTTTGAAGAGCGGGAGCAATGTCGGGGAGCTGTTTTTT
TRBV4-3	TRBD1	TRBJ1-4	few	CASSHLRGDREPTNEKLFF	TGCGCCAGCAGCCATCTACGAGGGGACAGAGAACCAACTAATGAAAAACTGTTTTTT
TRBV28	TRBD1	TRBJ1-2	few	CASSLGQGPYYGYTF	TGTGCCAGCAGTCTCGGACAGGGACCCTACTATGGCTACACCTTC
TRBV2	-	TRBJ2-3	-	CASTVTRTQYF	TGTGCCAGCACCGTCACGAGGACGCAGTATTTT
TRBV7-9	TRBD2	TRBJ2-3	few	CASSSWGLAGRDTQYF	TGTGCCAGCAGCTCCTGGGGACTAGCGGGGAGAGATACGCAGTATTTT
TRBV18	TRBD2	TRBJ2-5	few	CASSPPSKTSGRGRETQYF	TGTGCCAGCTCACCACCATCAAAGACTAGCGGGAGAGGTAGGGAGACCCAGTACTTC
TRBV2	-	TRBJ1-3	-	CASSEFPRSSGNTIYF	TGTGCCAGCAGTGAATTTCCAAGGAGCTCTGGAAACACCATATATTTT
TRBV28	TRBD2	TRBJ2-5	-	CASSLSMMGLADETQYF	TGTGCCAGCAGTTTATCGATGATGGGGCTAGCGGACGAGACCCAGTACTTC
TRBV5-8	-	TRBJ2-3	-	CASSPGLGRRWDTQYF	TGTGCCAGCAGCCCCGGTCTGGGGAGGCGGTGGGATACGCAGTATTTT
TRBV4-3	TRBD2	TRBJ2-7	-	CASSQVAGGPSEQYF	TGCGCCAGCAGCCAGGTAGCGGGAGGGCCCAGCGAGCAGTACTTC
TRBV28	TRBD1	TRBJ2-3	-	CASSFNRGFTDTQYF	TGTGCCAGCAGTTTCAACAGGGGGTTCACAGATACGCAGTATTTT